These T cell receptor beta chains were read from a single sample in a study of blood T cell repertoires in COVID-19. Assay: immunoSEQ multiplex PCR; the TCRdb copy retains only in-frame clones and omits some. The sample includes tens of thousands of clones, about four fifths seen only once; the top ten take over 5.5%. Material: peripheral blood. Every receptor here comes from a man aged 65 to 79 with COVID-19, enrolled during active disease. CDR3s include the opening cysteine and the closing phenylalanine or tryptophan. The D gene is left open where the match is weak. Some rows mark clone size as missing; the rest say once, few, many or name a class of expanded clone.

D gene: NA; J gene: TRBJ2-3; V gene: TRBV6-2/TRBV6-3; clone size: once; CDR3 DNA: TGTGCCAGCAGTTACCCCCCAGTGGGAGCCACAGATACGCAGTATTTT; CDR3 protein: CASSYPPVGATDTQYF
D gene: TRBD2; J gene: TRBJ2-7; V gene: TRBV7-2; clone size: NA; CDR3 DNA: TGTGCCAGCAGCCGGGGGGGGCTCCTAAGCTCCTACGAGCAGTACTTC; CDR3 protein: CASSRGGLLSSYEQYF
D gene: NA; J gene: TRBJ2-2; V gene: TRBV2; clone size: NA; CDR3 DNA: TGTGCCAGCAGTATGTGGGGAGAGTTGACCGGGGAGCTGTTTTTT; CDR3 protein: CASSMWGELTGELFF
D gene: TRBD1; J gene: TRBJ2-1; V gene: TRBV18; clone size: NA; CDR3 DNA: TGTGCCAGCTCACATCAAACCCGGGACAGGAATGAGCAGTTCTTC; CDR3 protein: CASSHQTRDRNEQFF
D gene: NA; J gene: TRBJ1-2; V gene: TRBV6-2/TRBV6-3; clone size: NA; CDR3 DNA: TGTGCCAGCAGTGGTCACGGCCAGGGGTCTGGCTACACCTTC; CDR3 protein: CASSGHGQGSGYTF
D gene: TRBD2; J gene: TRBJ2-7; V gene: TRBV6-2/TRBV6-3; clone size: NA; CDR3 DNA: TGTGCCAGCAGTCCAATTCCCCGGGGACTAGCGAGTTCCTACGAGCAGTACTTC; CDR3 protein: CASSPIPRGLASSYEQYF
D gene: NA; J gene: TRBJ2-5; V gene: TRBV5-4; clone size: once; CDR3 DNA: TGTGCCAGCAGCTCGCCAGGGGCGGGTAAAGAGACCCAGTACTTC; CDR3 protein: CASSSPGAGKETQYF
D gene: NA; J gene: TRBJ1-4; V gene: TRBV11-2; clone size: NA; CDR3 DNA: TGTGCCAGCAGCTCCTACGGGATTAATGAAAAACTGTTTTTT; CDR3 protein: CASSSYGINEKLFF
D gene: TRBD1; J gene: TRBJ2-3; V gene: TRBV10-3; clone size: NA; CDR3 DNA: TGTGCCATCAGTGGCCGACAGGGAGATGGCACAGATACGCAGTATTTT; CDR3 protein: CAISGRQGDGTDTQYF
D gene: NA; J gene: TRBJ2-1; V gene: TRBV19; clone size: NA; CDR3 DNA: TGTGCCAGTAGTATAGGGGGAGGCAGCGAGCAGTTCTTC; CDR3 protein: CASSIGGGSEQFF
D gene: NA; J gene: TRBJ1-3; V gene: TRBV5-8; clone size: NA; CDR3 DNA: TGTGCCGGAAGGAGTGATCTTACTAACTCTGGAAACACCATATATTTT; CDR3 protein: CAGRSDLTNSGNTIYF
D gene: NA; J gene: TRBJ2-3; V gene: TRBV3-1/TRBV3-2; clone size: NA; CDR3 DNA: TGTGCCAGCAGCCAAAACAGCGGCCCCGACACAGATACGCAGTATTTT; CDR3 protein: CASSQNSGPDTDTQYF
D gene: NA; J gene: TRBJ1-4; V gene: TRBV5-4; clone size: few; CDR3 DNA: TGTGCCAGCAGCTTGGGGGCTGAAACTAATGAAAAACTGTTTTTT; CDR3 protein: CASSLGAETNEKLFF
D gene: TRBD2; J gene: TRBJ2-2; V gene: TRBV2; clone size: NA; CDR3 DNA: TGTGCCAGCAGTGGAATAGCGGGGTCCGCCGGGGAGCTGTTTTTT; CDR3 protein: CASSGIAGSAGELFF
D gene: NA; J gene: TRBJ2-7; V gene: TRBV2; clone size: NA; CDR3 DNA: TGTGCCAGCAGTGACCCACGGACTAAAGAGTACTTC; CDR3 protein: CASSDPRTKEYF
D gene: TRBD1; J gene: TRBJ1-1; V gene: TRBV7-2; clone size: NA; CDR3 DNA: TGTGCCAGCAGCTTGGGGACAGGGTGGACTGAAGCTTTCTTT; CDR3 protein: CASSLGTGWTEAFF